Detailed here is one T cell receptor beta chain. Its antigen is not known. The data stem from a study of vaccination and CD4 T cells after COVID-19. For the study at large: From HCoV-229E, HCoV-OC43, HCoV-NL63 and SARS-CoV-2, overlapping spike peptides were used to stimulate the cells.

Treatment noted: roughly 10-day PBMC culture with coronavirus spike peptide pools or control peptides (ViraFEST assay). With the Oncomine TCR Beta short-read assay, DNA from cultured CD4+ T cells was sequenced. Genomic DNA was isolated from cultured CD4+ T cells. MiXCR was run by TCRdb on the PCR reads, yielding one entry per CDR3 protein. The repertoire has thousands of distinct CDR3 sequences, 77% of them found once; the top ten carry approximately 18%. J was trimmed by 5 bases and V by 6 bases; bases with no gene match: 13. CDR1 MNHEY and CDR2 SVGEGT come from the germline V gene. This CDR3 spans 17 amino acids.

Sequencing input: CD4+ T cells from blood, cultured in vitro. The receptor comes from a human donor who had recovered from COVID-19. The rearrangement uses TRBV6-2 or TRBV6-3 and TRBJ2-5; 12 nucleotides match TRBD2. The DNA of the CDR3 is TGTGCCAGCAGCCCTATGACTAGCGGGAGCAAGAGGGAGACCCAGTACTTC. It translates to CASSPMTSGSKRETQYF.